This T cell receptor beta chain was observed in a study of blood T cell repertoires in COVID-19. In the study overall: Both acute and convalescent COVID-19 samples were obtained from the United States, Italy and Spain.

Some clones are missing from TCRdb's copy, which holds only in-frame ones; the method was immunoSEQ multiplex PCR. The sample yields some 60,000 clones, more than 75% seen once. Looked up from germline, CDR1 is MNHEY and CDR2 is SVGAGI. The ends lost 6 bases at V and 1 base at J; junction bases unmatched: 1. The CDR3 extends over 15 amino acids. The sample was peripheral blood. The source is a human donor in a cohort sampled during active COVID-19. The V call is TRBV6-5, the J call TRBJ2-7; 15 bases line up with TRBD2. CDR3: CASSGLAGGSYEQYV. CDR3 in DNA: TGTGCCAGCAGCGGACTAGCGGGGGGGTCCTACGAGCAGTACGTC.